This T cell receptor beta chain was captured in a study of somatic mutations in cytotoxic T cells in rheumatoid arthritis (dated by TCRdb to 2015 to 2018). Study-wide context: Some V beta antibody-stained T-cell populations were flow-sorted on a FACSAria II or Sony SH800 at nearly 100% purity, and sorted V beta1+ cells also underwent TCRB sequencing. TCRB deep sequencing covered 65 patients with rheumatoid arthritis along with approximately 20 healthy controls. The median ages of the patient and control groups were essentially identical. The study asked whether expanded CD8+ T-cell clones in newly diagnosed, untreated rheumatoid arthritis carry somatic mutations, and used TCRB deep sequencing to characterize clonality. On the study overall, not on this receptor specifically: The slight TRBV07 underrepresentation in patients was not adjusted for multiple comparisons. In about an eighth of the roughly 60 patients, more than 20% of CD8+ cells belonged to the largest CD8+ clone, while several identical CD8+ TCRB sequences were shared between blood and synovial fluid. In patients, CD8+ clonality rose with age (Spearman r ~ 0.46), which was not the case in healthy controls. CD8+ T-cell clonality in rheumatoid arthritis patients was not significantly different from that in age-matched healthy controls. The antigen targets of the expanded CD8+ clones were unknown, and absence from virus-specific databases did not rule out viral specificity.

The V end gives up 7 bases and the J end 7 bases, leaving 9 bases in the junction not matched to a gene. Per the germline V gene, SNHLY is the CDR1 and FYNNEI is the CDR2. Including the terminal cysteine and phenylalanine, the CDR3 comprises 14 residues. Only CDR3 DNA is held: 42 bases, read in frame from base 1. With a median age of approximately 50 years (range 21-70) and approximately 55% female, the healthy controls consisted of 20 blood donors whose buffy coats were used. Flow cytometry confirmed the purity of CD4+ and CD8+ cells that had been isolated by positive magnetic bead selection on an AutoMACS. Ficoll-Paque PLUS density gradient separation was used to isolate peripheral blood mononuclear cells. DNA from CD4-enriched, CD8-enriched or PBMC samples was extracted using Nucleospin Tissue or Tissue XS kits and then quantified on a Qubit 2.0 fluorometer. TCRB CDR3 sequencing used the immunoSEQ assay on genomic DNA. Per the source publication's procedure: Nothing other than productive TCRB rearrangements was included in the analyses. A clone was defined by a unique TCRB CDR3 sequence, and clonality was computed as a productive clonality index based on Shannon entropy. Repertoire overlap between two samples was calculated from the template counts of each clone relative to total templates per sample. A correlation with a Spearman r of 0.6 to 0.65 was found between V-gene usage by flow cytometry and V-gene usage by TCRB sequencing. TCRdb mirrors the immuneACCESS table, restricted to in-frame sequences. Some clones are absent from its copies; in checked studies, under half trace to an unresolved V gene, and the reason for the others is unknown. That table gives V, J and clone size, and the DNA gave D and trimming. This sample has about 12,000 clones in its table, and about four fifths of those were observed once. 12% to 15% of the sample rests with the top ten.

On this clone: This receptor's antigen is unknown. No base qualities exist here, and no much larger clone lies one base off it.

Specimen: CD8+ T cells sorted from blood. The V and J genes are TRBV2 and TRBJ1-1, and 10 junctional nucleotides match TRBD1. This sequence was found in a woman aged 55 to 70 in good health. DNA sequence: TGTGCCAGCATTCCTCCGGGACAGGGGTTTGAAGCTTTCTTT. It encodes CASIPPGQGFEAFF.